This TCR beta chain was profiled in a study of OX40 agonist ivuxolimab in advanced cancers. Study-level background: Patients assigned to dose escalation were diagnosed with hepatocellular carcinoma, melanoma, renal cell or head and neck cancer. Points from the study as a whole: Determination of antigen specificity was not performed for the expanded peripheral T cells.

Assay used: immunoSEQ multiplex PCR; TCRdb lists only in-frame clones, some missing. The sample includes 6,400 or so clones, more than 60% of them seen just once. J gave up 5 bases and V 3 bases, and 3 bases lay outside the gene matches. CDR3 size: 14 residues. Germline assignment: CDR1 SGHTA and CDR2 FQGNSA. Worth noting for this clone: Its specificity is unknown.

This chain joins TRBV7-2 and TRBJ2-5; 10 nucleotides agree with TRBD1. The receptor comes from an adult with an advanced solid tumor such as melanoma, head and neck, liver or kidney cancer. The sample was CD4+ or CD8+ T cells sorted from blood, taken in a trial of the OX40 agonist ivuxolimab. The CDR3 is CASSLTGGRETQYF. The CDR3, as DNA: TGTGCCAGCAGCTTGACAGGGGGCCGGGAGACCCAGTACTTC.